This T cell receptor beta chain is drawn from a study of blood T cell repertoires in COVID-19. Only in-frame clones appear in the TCRdb table, and some are missing; sequencing was by immunoSEQ multiplex PCR. The data show roughly 150,000 clones, roughly 90% seen once. Germline loops: CDR1 SGHDT, CDR2 YYEEEE. CDR3 size: 16 residues. V was pared by 4 bases and J by 3 bases, with 5 bases of the junction left unmatched. This TCR was sampled from a man between 18 and 29 years old with acute or convalescent COVID-19. This sequence joins TRBV5-6 and TRBJ2-1; 12 nucleotides match TRBD2. The material sequenced was peripheral blood. The CDR3 spells CASSPGTSGYYNEQFF. CDR3 sequence (DNA): TGTGCCAGCAGCCCTGGGACTAGCGGGTACTACAATGAGCAGTTCTTC. The whole variable domain, filled in from reference TRBV5-6 and TRBJ2-1, reads DAGVTQSPTHLIKTRGQQVTLRCSPKSGHDTVSWYQQALGQGPQFIFQYYEEEERQRGNFPDRFSGHQFPNYSSELNVNALLLGDSALYLCASSPGTSGYYNEQFFGPGTRLTVL.